The 8 T cell receptor beta chains below come from one sample, sequenced in a study of Graves' ophthalmopathy and Graves' hyperthyroidism. The authors amplified TCR beta CDR3 regions, and they did so from RNA transcripts for repertoire sequencing. The first round was an RT-PCR with HTBI primers, and the second round was a multiplex PCR. Via MiXCR, TCRdb re-called the multiplex PCR reads, giving one row per CDR3 protein. Among about 740,000 distinct CDR3 sequences listed, roughly 40% were seen once. The sample taken for sequencing was peripheral blood. These receptors originate from an adult man with Graves' ophthalmopathy.

The V call is TRBV29-1, the J call TRBJ2-7; 10 nucleotides agree with TRBD2. The trim removed 8 bases at V and 2 bases at J, leaving 6 bases unmatched. CDR1 and CDR2 from the germline V gene are SQVTM and ANQGSEA. The CDR3 runs 13 residues. The CDR3 bases are TGCAGCCGAAAACTAGCGGGGACCTACGAGCAGTACTTC. Translating it yields CSRKLAGTYEQYF.

This clonotype was recorded at least ten times. V usage is TRBV5-1 and J usage is TRBJ1-6; D unresolved. Germline V gene sequence: CDR1 SGHRS, CDR2 YFSETQ. Trimming took off 0 bases at V and 10 bases at J, with 8 bases between the two ends. The CDR3 sequence is 13 residues long. In DNA form, the CDR3 reads TGCGCCAGCAGCTTGGTGCGCCAGTCACCCCTCCACTTT. Its protein product is CASSLVRQSPLHF.

At least ten counts were recorded for this clonotype. The chain joins TRBV5-6 to TRBJ1-2; D is uncertain. V dropped 3 bases and J dropped 5 bases, with 11 bases sitting between them. The germline V gene encodes CDR1 SGHDT and CDR2 YYEEEE. The CDR3 covers 13 residues. The CDR3 loop is CASSYTGGYGYTF. As DNA, the CDR3 is TGTGCCAGCAGCTACACCGGCGGGTATGGCTACACCTTC.

This clonotype was detected once. It may be a read error: a sequence one base away is much more abundant. V usage is TRBV20-1 and J usage is TRBJ2-5; D is possibly TRBD1 (5 bases). Looked up from germline, CDR1 is DFQATT and CDR2 is SNEGSKA (reference sequence). V shed 5 bases and J shed 5 bases, with 18 bases lying between them. This CDR3 is built from 14 residues. The chain's CDR3 is CSAGQGGPAETQYF. For the CDR3, the DNA is TGCAGTGCTGGCCAGGGCGGTCCTGCGGAGACCCAGTACTTC.

The chain joins TRBV20-1 to TRBJ2-5, with unresolved D. Germline lookup yields CDR1 DFQATT and CDR2 SNEGSKA (reference sequence). V was pared by 1 base and J by 12 bases, with 6 bases between. CDR3 length: 9 residues. The CDR3 protein is CSARGSEYF. CDR3 coding DNA: TGCAGTGCTAGAGGGTCAGAGTACTTC.

This clonotype was seen at least ten times. The chain combines TRBV29-1 with TRBJ1-1, with a weak D call TRBD1 (5 bases). V lost 5 bases to trimming and J lost 1 base, with 11 bases between them. Germline CDR1 and CDR2: SQVTM and ANQGSEA. The CDR3 is 13 amino acids. CDR3 sequence: CSVFTGPNTEAFF. The CDR3 nucleotides are TGCAGCGTTTTTACGGGACCGAACACTGAAGCTTTCTTT. Variable domain in full (rest from reference TRBV29-1 and TRBJ1-1): SAVISQKPSRDICQRGTSLTIQCQVDSQVTMMFWYRQQPGQSLTLIATANQGSEATYESGFVIDKFPISRPNLTFSTLTVSNMSPEDSSIYLCSVFTGPNTEAFFGQGTRLTVV.

The rearrangement uses TRBV5-1 and TRBJ1-1, with D possibly matching TRBD1 (6 bases). Trimming removed 0 bases at V and 5 bases at J, with 14 bases between. The CDR3 extends over 15 amino acids. Germline-derived CDR1 and CDR2 are SGHRS and YFSETQ. CDR3 sequence reads: CASSLAGGPSTEAFF. The CDR3 DNA is TGCGCCAGCAGCTTGGCCGGGGGCCCCTCGACTGAAGCTTTCTTT. The variable domain in full, with the rest retrieved from reference TRBV5-1 and TRBJ1-1, is KAGVTQTPRYLIKTRGQQVTLSCSPISGHRSVSWYQQTPGQGLQFLFEYFSETQRNKGNFPGRFSGRQFSNSRSEMNVSTLELGDSALYLCASSLAGGPSTEAFFGQGTRLTVV.

The chain carries TRBV19 and TRBJ1-1; D is ambiguous. V shed 2 bases and J shed 0 bases, with 10 bases lying between them. Per the germline V gene, CDR1 is LNHDA and CDR2 is SQIVND (reference sequence). This CDR3 has 15 amino acids. CDR3 sequence reads: CASSIHRGVNTEAFF. The CDR3 DNA follows: TGTGCCAGTAGTATACATCGGGGTGTGAACACTGAAGCTTTCTTT.